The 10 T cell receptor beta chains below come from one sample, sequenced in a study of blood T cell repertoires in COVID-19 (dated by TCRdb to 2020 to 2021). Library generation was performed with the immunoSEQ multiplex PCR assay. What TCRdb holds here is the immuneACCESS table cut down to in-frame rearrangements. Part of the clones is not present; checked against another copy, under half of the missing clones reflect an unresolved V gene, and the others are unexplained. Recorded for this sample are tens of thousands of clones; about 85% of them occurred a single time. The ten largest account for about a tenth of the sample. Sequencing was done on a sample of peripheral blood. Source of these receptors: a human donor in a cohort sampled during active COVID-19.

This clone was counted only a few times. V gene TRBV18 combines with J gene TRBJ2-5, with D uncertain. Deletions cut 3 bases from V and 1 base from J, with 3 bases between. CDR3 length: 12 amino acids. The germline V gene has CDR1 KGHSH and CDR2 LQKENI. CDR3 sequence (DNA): TGTGCCAGCTCACCCCGCCAAGAGACCCAGTACTTC. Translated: CASSPRQETQYF.

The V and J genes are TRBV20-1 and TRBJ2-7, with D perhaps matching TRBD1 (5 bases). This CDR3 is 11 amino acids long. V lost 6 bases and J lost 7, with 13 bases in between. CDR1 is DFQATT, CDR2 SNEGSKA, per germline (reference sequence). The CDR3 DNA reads TGCAGTGCCTCAGGGAATTTGGAGCAGTACTTC. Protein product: CSASGNLEQYF.

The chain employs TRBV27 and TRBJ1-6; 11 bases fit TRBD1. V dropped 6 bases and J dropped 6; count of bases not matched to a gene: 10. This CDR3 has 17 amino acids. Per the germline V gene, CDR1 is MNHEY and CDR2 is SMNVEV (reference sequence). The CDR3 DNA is TGTGCCAGCAGCACAAGGACAGGGGGCGACTTTAATTCACCCCTCCACTTT. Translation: CASSTRTGGDFNSPLHF.

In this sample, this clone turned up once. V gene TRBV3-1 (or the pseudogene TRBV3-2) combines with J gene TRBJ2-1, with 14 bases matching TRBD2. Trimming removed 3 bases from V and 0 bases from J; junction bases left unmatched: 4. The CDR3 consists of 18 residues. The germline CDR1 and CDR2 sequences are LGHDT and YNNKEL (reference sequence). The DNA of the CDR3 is TGTGCCAGCAGCCACTGGACTAGCGGGGGGAGCTCCTACAATGAGCAGTTCTTC. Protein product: CASSHWTSGGSSYNEQFF.

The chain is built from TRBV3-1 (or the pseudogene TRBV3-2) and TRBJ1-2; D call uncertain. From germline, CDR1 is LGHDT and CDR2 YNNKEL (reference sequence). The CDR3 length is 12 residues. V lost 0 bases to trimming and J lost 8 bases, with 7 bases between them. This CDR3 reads CASSQEYEGYTF. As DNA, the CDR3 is TGTGCCAGCAGCCAAGAATACGAGGGCTACACCTTC.

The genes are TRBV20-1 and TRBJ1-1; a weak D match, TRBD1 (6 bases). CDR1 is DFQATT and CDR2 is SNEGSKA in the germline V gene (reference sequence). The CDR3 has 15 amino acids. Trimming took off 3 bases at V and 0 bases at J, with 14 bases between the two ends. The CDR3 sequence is CSASRHGQMNTEAFF. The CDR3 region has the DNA TGCAGTGCTAGTCGACACGGACAGATGAACACTGAAGCTTTCTTT.

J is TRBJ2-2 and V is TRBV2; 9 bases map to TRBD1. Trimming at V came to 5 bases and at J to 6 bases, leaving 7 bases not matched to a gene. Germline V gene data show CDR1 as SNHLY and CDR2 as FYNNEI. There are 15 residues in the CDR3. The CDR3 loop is CASSPGTGFAGELFF. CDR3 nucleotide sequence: TGTGCCAGCAGTCCCGGGACAGGGTTCGCCGGGGAGCTGTTTTTT.

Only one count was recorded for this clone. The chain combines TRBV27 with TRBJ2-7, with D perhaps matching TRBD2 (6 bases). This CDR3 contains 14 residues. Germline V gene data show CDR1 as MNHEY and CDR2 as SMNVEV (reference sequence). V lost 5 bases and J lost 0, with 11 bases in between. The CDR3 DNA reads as TGTGCCAGCAGTAGGGACTCTTCCTCCTACGAGCAGTACTTC. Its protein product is CASSRDSSSYEQYF.

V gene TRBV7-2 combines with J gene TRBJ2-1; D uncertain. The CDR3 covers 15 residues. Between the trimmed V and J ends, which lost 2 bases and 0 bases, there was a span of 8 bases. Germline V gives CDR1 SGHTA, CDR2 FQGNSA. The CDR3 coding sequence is TGTGCCAGCAGCTTATCATATAGCTCCTACAATGAGCAGTTCTTC. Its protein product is CASSLSYSSYNEQFF.

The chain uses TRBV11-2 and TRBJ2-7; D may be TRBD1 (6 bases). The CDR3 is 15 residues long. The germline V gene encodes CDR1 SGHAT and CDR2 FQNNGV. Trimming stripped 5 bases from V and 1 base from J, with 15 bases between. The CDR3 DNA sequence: TGTGCCAGCAGCCACCACCCGGACAGTTCCTACGAGCAGTACTTC. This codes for CASSHHPDSSYEQYF.